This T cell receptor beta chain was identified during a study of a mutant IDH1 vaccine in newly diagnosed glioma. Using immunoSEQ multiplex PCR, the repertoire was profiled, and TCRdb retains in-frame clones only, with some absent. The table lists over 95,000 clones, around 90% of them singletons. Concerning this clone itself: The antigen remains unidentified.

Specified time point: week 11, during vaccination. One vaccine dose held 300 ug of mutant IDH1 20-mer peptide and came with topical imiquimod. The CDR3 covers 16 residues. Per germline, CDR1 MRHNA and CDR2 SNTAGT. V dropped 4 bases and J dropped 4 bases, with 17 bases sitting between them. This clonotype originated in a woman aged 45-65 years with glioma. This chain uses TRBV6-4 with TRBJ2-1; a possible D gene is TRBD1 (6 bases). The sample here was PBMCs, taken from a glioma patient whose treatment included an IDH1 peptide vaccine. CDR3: CASSAQTGRNYNEQFF. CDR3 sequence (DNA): TGTGCCAGCAGTGCCCAGACAGGAAGGAATTACAATGAGCAGTTCTTC.